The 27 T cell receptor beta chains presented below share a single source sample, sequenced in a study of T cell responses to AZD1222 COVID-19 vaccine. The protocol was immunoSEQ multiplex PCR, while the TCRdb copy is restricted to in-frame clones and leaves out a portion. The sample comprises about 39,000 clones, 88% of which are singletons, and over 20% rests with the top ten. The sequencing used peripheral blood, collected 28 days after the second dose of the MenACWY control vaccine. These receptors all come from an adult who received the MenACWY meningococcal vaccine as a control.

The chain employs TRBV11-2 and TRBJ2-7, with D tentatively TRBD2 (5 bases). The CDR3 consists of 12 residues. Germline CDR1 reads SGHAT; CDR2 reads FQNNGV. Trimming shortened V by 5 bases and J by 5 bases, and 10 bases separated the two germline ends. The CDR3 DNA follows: TGTGCCAGCAGCCAAACTAGAAACGAGCAGTACTTC. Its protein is CASSQTRNEQYF.

CDR3: CASSIGDSLGSPLHF. CDR3 in DNA: TGTGCCAGTAGTATAGGTGACAGCCTCGGGTCACCCCTCCACTTT. This sequence joins TRBV19 and TRBJ1-6, with D perhaps matching TRBD1 (5 bases). Germline V gene lookup returns CDR1 LNHDA and CDR2 SQIVND (reference sequence). The CDR3 has 15 amino acids. Trimming left V 1 base short and J 10 bases short, with 14 bases between.

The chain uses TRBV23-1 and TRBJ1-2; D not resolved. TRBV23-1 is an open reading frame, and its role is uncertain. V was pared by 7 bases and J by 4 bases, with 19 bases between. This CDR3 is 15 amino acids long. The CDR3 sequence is CASTINYGLRYGYTF. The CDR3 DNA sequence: TGCGCCAGCACCATCAATTATGGACTCCGCTATGGCTACACCTTC.

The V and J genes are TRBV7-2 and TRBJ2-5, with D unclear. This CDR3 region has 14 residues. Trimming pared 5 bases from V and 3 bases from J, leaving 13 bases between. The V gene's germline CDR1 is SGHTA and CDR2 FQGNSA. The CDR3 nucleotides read TGTGCCAGCAGCCTCGGACGGTCCAAAGAGACCCAGTACTTC. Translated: CASSLGRSKETQYF.

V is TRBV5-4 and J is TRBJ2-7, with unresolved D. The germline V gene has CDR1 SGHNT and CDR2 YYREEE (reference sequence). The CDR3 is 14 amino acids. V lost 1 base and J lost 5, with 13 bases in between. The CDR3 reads CASSLYMVRDEQYF. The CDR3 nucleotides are TGTGCCAGCAGCTTGTATATGGTTAGGGACGAGCAGTACTTC.

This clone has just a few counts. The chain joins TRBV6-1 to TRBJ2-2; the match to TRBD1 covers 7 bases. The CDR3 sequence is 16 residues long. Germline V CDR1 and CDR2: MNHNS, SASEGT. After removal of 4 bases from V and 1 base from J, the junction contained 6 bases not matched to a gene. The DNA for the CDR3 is TGTGCCAGCAGTGGTGCCGGGACAGAGAACACCGGGGAGCTGTTTTTT. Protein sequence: CASSGAGTENTGELFF.

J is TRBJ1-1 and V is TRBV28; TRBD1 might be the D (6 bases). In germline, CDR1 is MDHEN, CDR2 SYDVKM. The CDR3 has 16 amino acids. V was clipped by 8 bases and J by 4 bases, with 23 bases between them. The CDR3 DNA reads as TGTGCCAGCTTCGGCCGACAGGCCCTTCTGGGCACTGAAGCTTTCTTT. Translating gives CASFGRQALLGTEAFF.

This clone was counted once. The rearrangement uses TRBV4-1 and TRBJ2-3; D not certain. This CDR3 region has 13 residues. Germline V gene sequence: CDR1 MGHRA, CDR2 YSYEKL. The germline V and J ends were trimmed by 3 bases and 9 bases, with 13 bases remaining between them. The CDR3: CASSQVTGRTQYF. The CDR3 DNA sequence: TGCGCCAGCAGCCAGGTAACTGGACGCACGCAGTATTTT.

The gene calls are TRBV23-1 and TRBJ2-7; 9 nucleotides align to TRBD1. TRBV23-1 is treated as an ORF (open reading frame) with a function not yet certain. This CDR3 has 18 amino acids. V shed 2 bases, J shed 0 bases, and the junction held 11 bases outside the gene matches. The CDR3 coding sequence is TGCGCCAGCAGTCAAACCCTGGACGGACAGGGGTCCTCCTACGAGCAGTACTTC. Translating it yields CASSQTLDGQGSSYEQYF.

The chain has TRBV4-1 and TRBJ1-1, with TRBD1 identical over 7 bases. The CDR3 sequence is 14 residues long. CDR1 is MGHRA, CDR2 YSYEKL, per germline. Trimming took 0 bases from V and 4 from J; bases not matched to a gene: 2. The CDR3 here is CASSQERQGTEAFF. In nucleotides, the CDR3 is TGCGCCAGCAGCCAAGAGCGACAGGGCACTGAAGCTTTCTTT.

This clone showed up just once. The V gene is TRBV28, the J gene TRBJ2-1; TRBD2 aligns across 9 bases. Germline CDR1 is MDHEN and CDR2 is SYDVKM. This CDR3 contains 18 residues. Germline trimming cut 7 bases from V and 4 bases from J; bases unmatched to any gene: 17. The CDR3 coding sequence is TGTGCCAGCACTACTGTTTTGTATTCGGCGGGAGGGTACAATGAGCAGTTCTTC. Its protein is CASTTVLYSAGGYNEQFF.

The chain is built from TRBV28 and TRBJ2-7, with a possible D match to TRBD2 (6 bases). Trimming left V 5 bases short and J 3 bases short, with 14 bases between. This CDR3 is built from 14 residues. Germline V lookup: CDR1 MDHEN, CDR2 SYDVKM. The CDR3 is CASSPLGGFYEQYF. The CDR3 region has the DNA TGTGCCAGCAGTCCTCTGGGAGGATTCTACGAGCAGTACTTC.

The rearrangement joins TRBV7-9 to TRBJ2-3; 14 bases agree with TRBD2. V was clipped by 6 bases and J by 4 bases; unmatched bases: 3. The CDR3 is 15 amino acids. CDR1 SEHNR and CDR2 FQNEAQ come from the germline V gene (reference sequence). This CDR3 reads CASRGLAGVADTQYF. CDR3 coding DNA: TGTGCCAGCAGGGGACTAGCGGGAGTAGCAGATACGCAGTATTTT.

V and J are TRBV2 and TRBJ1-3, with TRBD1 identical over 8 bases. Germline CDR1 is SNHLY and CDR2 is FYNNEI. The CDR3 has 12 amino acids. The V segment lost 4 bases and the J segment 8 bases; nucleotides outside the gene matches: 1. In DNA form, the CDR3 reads TGTGCCAGCAGTGGGACAGGGCACACCATATATTTT. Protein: CASSGTGHTIYF. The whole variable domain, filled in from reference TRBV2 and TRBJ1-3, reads EPEVTQTPSHQVTQMGQEVILRCVPISNHLYFYWYRQILGQKVEFLVSFYNNEISEKSEIFDDQFSVERPDGSNFTLKIRSTKLEDSAMYFCASSGTGHTIYFGEGSWLTVV.

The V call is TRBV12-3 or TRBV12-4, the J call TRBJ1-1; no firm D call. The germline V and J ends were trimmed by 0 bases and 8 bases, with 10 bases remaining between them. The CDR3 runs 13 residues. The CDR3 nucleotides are TGTGCCAGCAGTTTAGCACCGTCCTTAGAAGCTTTCTTT. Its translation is CASSLAPSLEAFF.

The CDR3 region has the DNA TGCGCCAGCAGGTCAACGCGACTGGCAGCGCAGTATTTT. It translates to CASRSTRLAAQYF. V is TRBV10-1 and J is TRBJ2-3; no firm D call. V lost 6 bases to trimming and J lost 10 bases, with 17 bases between them. CDR1 and CDR2 from the germline V gene are WNHNN and SYGVQD (reference sequence). This CDR3 is built from 13 residues.

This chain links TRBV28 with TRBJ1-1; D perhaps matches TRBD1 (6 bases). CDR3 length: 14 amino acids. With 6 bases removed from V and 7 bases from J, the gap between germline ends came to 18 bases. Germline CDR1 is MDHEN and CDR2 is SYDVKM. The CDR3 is CASSLGGLNGEAFF. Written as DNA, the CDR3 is TGTGCCAGCAGCTTGGGGGGGCTCAATGGTGAAGCTTTCTTT.

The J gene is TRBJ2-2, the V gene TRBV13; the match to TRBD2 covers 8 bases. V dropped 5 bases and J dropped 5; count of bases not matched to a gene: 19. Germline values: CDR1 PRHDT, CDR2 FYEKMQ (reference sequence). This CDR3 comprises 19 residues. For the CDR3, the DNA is TGTGCCAGCAGCCCCGAACTTATTACCGGGACTAGTTATACCGGGGAGCTGTTTTTT. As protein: CASSPELITGTSYTGELFF.

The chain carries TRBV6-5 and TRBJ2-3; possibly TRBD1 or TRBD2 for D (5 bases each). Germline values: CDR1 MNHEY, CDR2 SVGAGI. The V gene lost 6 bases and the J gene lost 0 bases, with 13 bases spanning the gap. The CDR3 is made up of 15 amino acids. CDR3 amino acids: CASSPEGRSTDTQYF. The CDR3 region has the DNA TGTGCCAGCAGCCCCGAGGGACGAAGCACAGATACGCAGTATTTT.

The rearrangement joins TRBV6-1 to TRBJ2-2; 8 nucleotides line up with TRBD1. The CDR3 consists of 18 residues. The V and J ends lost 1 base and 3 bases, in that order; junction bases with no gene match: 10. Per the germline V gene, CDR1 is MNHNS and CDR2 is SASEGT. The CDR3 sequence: CASSEGGQGSRDTGELFF. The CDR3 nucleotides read TGTGCCAGCAGTGAAGGAGGACAGGGTTCGAGGGACACCGGGGAGCTGTTTTTT.

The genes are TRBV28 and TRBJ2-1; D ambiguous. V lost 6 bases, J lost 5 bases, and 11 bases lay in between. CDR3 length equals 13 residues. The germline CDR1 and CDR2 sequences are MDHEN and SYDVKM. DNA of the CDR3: TGTGCCAGCAGCCCCCCTCATGACAATGAGCAGTTCTTC. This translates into CASSPPHDNEQFF.

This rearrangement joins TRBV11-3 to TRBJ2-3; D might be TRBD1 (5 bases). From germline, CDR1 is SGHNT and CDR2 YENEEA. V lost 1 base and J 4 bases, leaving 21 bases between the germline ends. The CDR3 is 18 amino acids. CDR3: CASSLGGYRHPLSDTQYF. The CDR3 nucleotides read TGTGCCAGCAGCTTAGGGGGCTATCGGCACCCACTTTCAGATACGCAGTATTTT.

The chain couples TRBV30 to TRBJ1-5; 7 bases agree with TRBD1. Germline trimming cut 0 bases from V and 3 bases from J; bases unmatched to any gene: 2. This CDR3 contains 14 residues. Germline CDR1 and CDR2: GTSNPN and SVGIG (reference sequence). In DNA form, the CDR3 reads TGTGCCTGGAGTGTCGGGACAGTCAATCAGCCCCAGCATTTT. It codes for CAWSVGTVNQPQHF.

CDR3 in DNA: TGTGCCAGCAGCCCAGGACAAGGCATTCAGTACTTC. As protein: CASSPGQGIQYF. The genes are TRBV5-6 and TRBJ2-4; D perhaps matches TRBD1 (5 bases). Germline V gene sequence: CDR1 SGHDT, CDR2 YYEEEE. Trimming left V 4 bases short and J 9 bases short, with 11 bases between. The CDR3 covers 12 residues.

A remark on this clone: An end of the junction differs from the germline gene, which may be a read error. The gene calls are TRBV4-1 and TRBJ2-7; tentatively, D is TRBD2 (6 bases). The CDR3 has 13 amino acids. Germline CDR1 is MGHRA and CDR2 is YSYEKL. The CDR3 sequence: CASSTREERPFHF. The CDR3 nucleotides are TGCGCCAGCAGCACCAGGGAGGAGCGTCCGTTCCACTTC.

The CDR3 sequence: CASSFTGTYEQYF. DNA of the CDR3: TGTGCCAGCAGTTTTACAGGAACCTACGAGCAGTACTTC. This chain links TRBV27 with TRBJ2-7, with D tentatively TRBD1 (5 bases). Trimming shortened V by 3 bases and J by 2 bases, and 8 bases separated the two germline ends. CDR3 length: 13 residues. The V gene's germline CDR1 is MNHEY and CDR2 SMNVEV (reference sequence).

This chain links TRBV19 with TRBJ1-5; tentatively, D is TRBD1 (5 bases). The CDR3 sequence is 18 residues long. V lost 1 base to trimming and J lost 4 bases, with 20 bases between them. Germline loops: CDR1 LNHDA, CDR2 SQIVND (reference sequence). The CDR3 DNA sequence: TGTGCCAGTAGTATAGGGGGGATAGAGTGGCGGAGAAATCAGCCCCAGCATTTT. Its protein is CASSIGGIEWRRNQPQHF.